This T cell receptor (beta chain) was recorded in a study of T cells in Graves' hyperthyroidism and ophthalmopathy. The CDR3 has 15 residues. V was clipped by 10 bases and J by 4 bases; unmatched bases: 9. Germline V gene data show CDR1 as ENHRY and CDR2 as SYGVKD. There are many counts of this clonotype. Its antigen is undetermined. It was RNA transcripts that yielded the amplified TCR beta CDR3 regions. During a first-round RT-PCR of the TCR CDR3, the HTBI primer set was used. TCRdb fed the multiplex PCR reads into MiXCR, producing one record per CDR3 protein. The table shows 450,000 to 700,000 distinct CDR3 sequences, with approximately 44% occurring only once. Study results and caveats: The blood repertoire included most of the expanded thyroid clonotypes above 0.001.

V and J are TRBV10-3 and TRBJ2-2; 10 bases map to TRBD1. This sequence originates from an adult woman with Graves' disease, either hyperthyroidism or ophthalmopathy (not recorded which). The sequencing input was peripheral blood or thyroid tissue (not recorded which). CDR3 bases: TGTGCCACTAAGGGACAGGGGCTTTTCACCGGGGAGCTGTTTTTT. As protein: CATKGQGLFTGELFF.